Below, one T cell receptor beta chain is given with its context. The data were taken from a study of CD8+ T cells in alopecia areata. Across the whole study: Treated patients were given 5 to 10 mg oral tofacitinib twice daily.

The CDR3 loop spans 18 amino acids. J gave up 3 bases and V 1 base, and 5 bases lay outside the gene matches. The V gene's germline CDR1 is LNHNV and CDR2 YYDKDF (reference sequence). Peripheral blood and lesional scalp punch biopsies came from alopecia areata patients. RNA was extracted and reverse transcribed into cDNA as the sequencing template. The method was immunoSEQ multiplex PCR; TCRdb's version includes in-frame clones alone and lacks a portion of them. The sample lists 180,000 or so clones; 63% were seen once. The specimen comprised CD4+ T cells sorted from blood, sampled at week 0. The chain recombines TRBV15 with TRBJ2-1; 14 bases are a match to TRBD2. The sequence came from a human donor with alopecia areata. Here the CDR3 reads CATSRVRTSGGLYNEQFF. The DNA for the CDR3 is TGTGCCACCAGCAGAGTAAGGACTAGCGGGGGGCTCTACAATGAGCAGTTCTTC.